This T cell receptor beta chain comes out of a study of OX40 agonist ivuxolimab in advanced cancers. This CDR3 region has 12 residues. CDR1 is MNHEY, CDR2 SMNVEV, per germline (reference sequence). Some clones are missing from TCRdb's copy, which holds only in-frame ones; the method was immunoSEQ multiplex PCR. The sample lists about 62,000 clones, 79% occurring once. As for this clone: Its specificity is unknown.

Findings and limits, study-wide: At doses 0.1 to 3.0 mg/kg, CD4+ and CD8+ clones expanded.

The TCR comes from an adult with an advanced solid tumor such as melanoma, head and neck, liver or kidney cancer. The genes are TRBV27 and TRBJ2-5; D unclear. Matching the DNA end better, TRBJ2-7 makes the J call doubtful. The sample consisted of CD4+ or CD8+ T cells sorted from blood, taken in a trial of the OX40 agonist ivuxolimab. DNA of the CDR3: TGTGCCAGCAGTTTAACTGGGTACGAGCAGTACTTC. It is translated as CASSLTGYEQYF.